The rows below give T cell receptor beta chains drawn from one sample of a study of blood T cell repertoires in COVID-19. Sequencing was performed with immunoSEQ multiplex PCR; in TCRdb, only in-frame clones are kept and a portion is missing. This table has some 230,000 clones, more than 85% appearing once. Material: peripheral blood. These TCRs come from a woman between 45 and 60 years old with COVID-19, enrolled during active disease. The CDR3 runs from the conserved cysteine through the conserved F or W. The D gene is left open where the match is weak. A row's size may be missing; if present it is once, few, many or a size class.

v_call	d_call	clone_size	j_call	cdr3_aa	cdr3_nt
TRBV6-5	-	-	TRBJ2-1	CASSSPGDNEQFF	TGTGCCAGCAGTTCCCCAGGGGACAATGAGCAGTTCTTC
TRBV30	-	few	TRBJ1-2	CAWILRGEGSYTF	TGTGCCTGGATTCTACGGGGGGAGGGGAGCTACACCTTC
TRBV6-5	TRBD1	-	TRBJ1-5	CASTSGTGHQHF	TGTGCCAGCACCTCCGGGACAGGGCACCAGCATTTT
TRBV5-5	-	-	TRBJ1-1	CASSFIETGNTEAFF	TGTGCCAGCAGCTTTATCGAGACAGGGAACACTGAAGCTTTCTTT
TRBV15	TRBD1	-	TRBJ1-2	CATGNRGPLYGYTF	TGTGCCACTGGTAACAGGGGGCCCCTTTATGGCTACACCTTC
TRBV19	TRBD2	-	TRBJ2-3	CASTPGVAGGWDTQYF	TGTGCCAGTACCCCCGGGGTAGCGGGGGGATGGGATACGCAGTATTTT
TRBV7-9	-	-	TRBJ2-1	CASSPLSNEQFF	TGTGCCAGCAGCCCTTTGAGCAATGAGCAGTTCTTC
TRBV1	-	once	TRBJ1-1	CTSSQEFGGARTEAFF	TGCACCAGCAGCCAAGAGTTCGGGGGGGCGCGCACTGAAGCTTTCTTT
TRBV19	-	once	TRBJ2-3	CATRTVDSTDTQYF	TGTGCCACCCGGACAGTCGATTCCACAGATACGCAGTATTTT
TRBV5-4	-	-	TRBJ1-6	CASSLGQGSSPLHF	TGTGCCAGCAGCTTGGGGCAGGGGAGTTCACCCCTCCACTTT
TRBV30	-	-	TRBJ2-7	CAWRSSGLGEQYF	TGTGCCTGGAGAAGCTCAGGGCTGGGCGAGCAGTACTTC
TRBV5-6	-	-	TRBJ1-2	CASSRTERSGYTF	TGTGCCAGCAGCCGGACAGAACGGAGTGGCTACACCTTC
TRBV7-6	TRBD1	-	TRBJ1-4	CASSLDGTAYEKLFF	TGTGCCAGCAGCTTAGACGGGACAGCATATGAAAAACTGTTTTTT
TRBV11-2	TRBD2	once	TRBJ2-3	CASSFRPLLGAGGGDTQYF	TGTGCCAGCAGCTTTAGACCCCTCCTTGGAGCGGGGGGTGGGGATACGCAGTATTTT
TRBV10-3	TRBD1	-	TRBJ1-2	CAARGTDYGYTF	TGTGCCGCCCGGGGGACAGACTATGGCTACACCTTC
TRBV19	TRBD1	-	TRBJ2-3	CASRSPVQGTDTQYF	TGTGCCAGTAGATCTCCGGTACAGGGGACAGATACGCAGTATTTT
TRBV3-1/TRBV3-2	-	few	TRBJ2-7	CASSERRYYEQYF	TGTGCCAGCAGCGAGAGGAGGTACTACGAGCAGTACTTC
TRBV28	-	-	TRBJ1-1	CASMRRGGLANTEAFF	TGTGCCAGCATGAGAAGGGGGGGATTAGCCAACACTGAAGCTTTCTTT
TRBV5-6	-	-	TRBJ1-2	CASSLNRVSYGYTF	TGTGCCAGCAGCTTGAACAGGGTCTCTTATGGCTACACCTTC
TRBV7-7	-	-	TRBJ2-5	CASSLTSHETQYF	TGTGCCAGCAGCTTGACATCTCATGAGACCCAGTACTTC
TRBV19	-	-	TRBJ1-6	CASSIRGTGSSPLHF	TGTGCCAGTAGTATTCGCGGAACTGGGAGCTCACCCCTCCACTTT
TRBV19	-	-	TRBJ1-2	CASSIGQPSSVYTF	TGTGCCAGTAGTATCGGACAGCCCAGCAGTGTCTACACCTTC
TRBV7-7	-	-	TRBJ2-5	CASSLTAATQETQYF	TGTGCCAGCAGCTTAACAGCCGCCACCCAGGAGACCCAGTACTTC
TRBV3-1/TRBV3-2	TRBD1	-	TRBJ1-1	CASSLPRGRGTPEAFF	TGTGCCAGCAGCCTCCCCAGGGGGCGAGGGACGCCTGAAGCTTTCTTT
TRBV19	-	-	TRBJ1-3	CASGDLGNTIYF	TGTGCCAGCGGAGATCTAGGAAACACCATATATTTT
TRBV7-8	TRBD1	-	TRBJ1-2	CASSSRTGAGYTF	TGTGCCAGCAGCTCCCGGACAGGGGCAGGCTACACCTTC
TRBV3-1/TRBV3-2	-	-	TRBJ2-3	CASSPDFFTDTQYF	TGTGCCAGCAGCCCGGACTTCTTCACAGATACGCAGTATTTT
TRBV11-3	TRBD1	-	TRBJ2-7	CASSSLRDRSSYEQYF	TGTGCCAGCAGCTCCCTCAGGGACAGGAGCTCCTACGAGCAGTACTTC
TRBV10-2	TRBD1	-	TRBJ1-2	CASTGVGGYTF	TGCGCCAGTACAGGGGTGGGCGGCTACACCTTC
TRBV13	-	-	TRBJ2-2	CASSSSRGTGELFF	TGTGCCAGCAGCTCCTCCCGGGGTACCGGGGAGCTGTTTTTT
TRBV11-2	TRBD1	few	TRBJ2-7	CASSSNRGPYEQYF	TGTGCCAGCAGCTCTAACAGGGGGCCCTACGAGCAGTACTTC
TRBV19	-	-	TRBJ2-3	CASSIDQGYVSTDTQYF	TGTGCCAGTAGTATAGATCAGGGCTACGTCAGCACAGATACGCAGTATTTT
TRBV5-3	TRBD1	once	TRBJ1-4	CARSLVERDSAGLEEKLFF	TGTGCCAGAAGCTTGGTCGAGAGGGACAGCGCGGGTTTGGAGGAAAAACTGTTTTTT
TRBV5-1	TRBD1	few	TRBJ1-2	CASSLQGQGPGYTF	TGCGCCAGCAGCTTGCAGGGACAGGGCCCTGGCTACACCTTC
TRBV28	TRBD2	-	TRBJ2-3	CASSLSGGGDTQYF	TGTGCCAGCAGTTTAAGCGGGGGAGGAGATACGCAGTATTTT
TRBV5-5	-	-	TRBJ2-5	CASSLAAVETQYF	TGTGCCAGCAGCTTGGCCGCGGTAGAGACCCAGTACTTC
TRBV27	TRBD1	few	TRBJ2-1	CASSLTGVFRNEQFF	TGTGCCAGCAGCCTTACAGGGGTGTTTCGGAATGAGCAGTTCTTC
TRBV20-1	-	-	TRBJ2-7	CSALSPYEQYF	TGCAGTGCACTGTCGCCTTACGAGCAGTACTTC
TRBV5-1	-	-	TRBJ2-4	CASSTGDIQYF	TGCGCCAGCAGTACGGGGGACATTCAGTACTTC
TRBV9	TRBD1	-	TRBJ2-2	CASSAGQGDLELFF	TGTGCCAGCAGCGCCGGACAGGGTGATCTGGAGCTGTTTTTT
TRBV24-1	-	-	TRBJ2-2	CATSDLWGRNRGELFF	TGTGCCACCAGTGATTTATGGGGGCGCAATCGCGGGGAGCTGTTTTTT
TRBV6-5	-	-	TRBJ1-4	CASSYGGRGEKLFF	TGTGCCAGCAGTTACGGCGGTCGCGGGGAAAAACTGTTTTTT
TRBV5-1	TRBD1	-	TRBJ1-2	CASSPEGPGQGYGYTF	TGCGCCAGCAGCCCTGAGGGCCCGGGACAGGGATATGGCTACACCTTC
TRBV19	TRBD1	-	TRBJ1-5	CASSIGGQGNQPQHF	TGTGCCAGTAGTATAGGGGGACAGGGAAATCAGCCCCAGCATTTT
TRBV3-1/TRBV3-2	-	-	TRBJ1-3	CASSIGTLGNTIYF	TGTGCCAGCAGCATCGGGACACTCGGAAACACCATATATTTT
TRBV27	-	-	TRBJ1-1	CASRPYWTDEAFF	TGTGCCAGCAGACCATACTGGACAGATGAAGCTTTCTTT